One sample yielded the 16 T cell receptor beta chains listed below, sequenced in a study of shared clonotypes between healthy human individuals. Method: immunoSEQ multiplex PCR; TCRdb's copy keeps in-frame clones and lacks some. The data show about 2 million clones, approximately 94% seen once. The naive CD8 subset, CD45RO-negative cells positively selected for CCR7, excluded terminally differentiated effector memory CD45RA+ cells. The material sequenced was naive CD8+ T cells sorted from blood. These receptors were collected from a man in his late teens or twenties in good health.

As concerns this clone: Other DNA sequences in this sample translate to the same CDR3. This chain joins TRBV13 and TRBJ2-5, with D unclear. Per the germline V gene, CDR1 is PRHDT and CDR2 is FYEKMQ (reference sequence). Trimming stripped 0 bases from V and 2 bases from J, with 7 bases between. CDR3 length equals 14 residues. CDR3 sequence: CASSLGDLQETQYF. In nucleotides, the CDR3 is TGTGCCAGCAGCTTAGGGGACCTTCAAGAGACCCAGTACTTC.

V is TRBV2 and J is TRBJ1-3; D gene unclear. Between the trimmed V and J ends, which lost 0 bases and 9 bases, there was a span of 15 bases. The CDR3 loop spans 15 amino acids. Looked up from germline, CDR1 is SNHLY and CDR2 is FYNNEI. The CDR3, as DNA: TGTGCCAGCAGTGAAGCGCCAGGAGGGTCGGCCACCATATATTTT. Its protein is CASSEAPGGSATIYF.

The chain joins TRBV4-1 to TRBJ2-5, with no clear D. CDR1 and CDR2 (germline): MGHRA, YSYEKL. The V and J ends lost 2 bases and 2 bases respectively, with 12 bases between them. This CDR3 has 15 residues. CDR3 sequence reads: CASSQWAGRQETQYF. The DNA for the CDR3 is TGCGCCAGCAGCCAATGGGCAGGTCGACAAGAGACCCAGTACTTC.

J is TRBJ2-7 and V is TRBV4-3; 8 bases are shared with TRBD1. Per germline, CDR1 LGHNA and CDR2 YSLEER. After removal of 3 bases from V and 3 bases from J, the junction contained 7 bases not matched to a gene. The CDR3 spans 15 residues. CDR3 in amino acids: CASSQGAGGGYEQYF. In DNA form, the CDR3 reads TGCGCCAGCAGCCAGGGGGCAGGGGGCGGCTACGAGCAGTACTTC.

This chain uses TRBV30 with TRBJ2-3; perhaps D is TRBD1 or TRBD2 (5 bases each). From germline, CDR1 is GTSNPN and CDR2 SVGIG (reference sequence). Deletions cut 2 bases from V and 5 bases from J, with 14 bases between. The CDR3 consists of 14 residues. CDR3 nucleotide sequence: TGTGCCTGGAGTCGTGACTATGGGGGAGATACGCAGTATTTT. It codes for CAWSRDYGGDTQYF.

The genes are TRBV9 and TRBJ2-2, with 8 bases matching TRBD2. The V segment lost 2 bases and the J segment 0 bases; nucleotides outside the gene matches: 6. The CDR3 covers 17 residues. The germline V gene encodes CDR1 SGDLS and CDR2 YYNGEE. CDR3 region: CASSVPGGEANTGELFF. The CDR3, as DNA: TGTGCCAGCAGCGTCCCGGGGGGGGAAGCGAACACCGGGGAGCTGTTTTTT.

The rearrangement links TRBV5-1 to TRBJ2-7; 8 bases are shared with TRBD1. From germline, CDR1 is SGHRS and CDR2 YFSETQ. This CDR3 is built from 17 residues. The junction had 14 bases not matched to a gene; V was cut back by 3 bases and J by 3 bases. CDR3 bases: TGCGCCAGCAGCTGGTACTCGGGACAGGCTATAAACTACGAGCAGTACTTC. Amino acids: CASSWYSGQAINYEQYF.

The chain has TRBV5-6 and TRBJ1-4; D may be TRBD1 (6 bases). V shed 4 bases and J shed 3 bases, with 13 bases lying between them. Per the germline V gene, CDR1 is SGHDT and CDR2 is YYEEEE. The CDR3 is made up of 15 amino acids. CDR3 protein: CASSVRTEPNEKLFF. Here the CDR3 DNA reads TGTGCCAGCAGCGTACGGACAGAGCCTAATGAAAAACTGTTTTTT.

This chain joins TRBV2 and TRBJ2-7; no clear D gene. Germline CDR1 and CDR2: SNHLY and FYNNEI. This CDR3 comprises 12 residues. The V and J ends lost 6 bases and 2 bases respectively, with 8 bases between them. The CDR3 reads CASRPDTYEQYF. CDR3 bases: TGTGCCAGCAGGCCCGACACCTACGAGCAGTACTTC.

This chain links TRBV5-1 with TRBJ2-3; tentative D call: TRBD1 (5 bases). Germline CDR1 reads SGHRS; CDR2 reads YFSETQ. V was shortened by 1 base and J by 1 base, with 7 bases between the two germline ends. The CDR3 spans 14 residues. The chain's CDR3 is CASSLWGRTDTQYF. In nucleotides, the CDR3 is TGCGCCAGCAGCTTGTGGGGCCGCACAGATACGCAGTATTTT.

This clone has a single count. The gene calls are TRBV7-9 and TRBJ2-7, with D perhaps matching TRBD1 (7 bases). This CDR3 is built from 17 residues. Germline V CDR1 and CDR2: SEHNR, FQNEAQ (reference sequence). Between the trimmed V and J ends, which lost 3 bases and 1 base, there was a span of 19 bases. CDR3 bases: TGTGCCAGCAGCTTCACCCCCGCAGGGGGGCCGTCCTACGAGCAGTACTTC. Its translation: CASSFTPAGGPSYEQYF.

The CDR3 protein is CASSGTGSGGEKLFF. For the CDR3, the DNA is TGTGCCAGCAGCGGAACAGGGAGTGGAGGAGAAAAACTGTTTTTT. The V gene is TRBV9, the J gene TRBJ1-4; tentatively, D is TRBD1 (6 bases). CDR1 is SGDLS and CDR2 is YYNGEE in the germline V gene. The CDR3 contains 15 residues. The V end was cut by 3 bases, the J end by 8 bases, with 17 bases between.

The chain is built from TRBV27 and TRBJ2-5, with a tentative D call TRBD1 (5 bases). In germline, CDR1 is MNHEY, CDR2 SMNVEV (reference sequence). The CDR3 contains 15 residues. The V end lost 6 bases, the J end lost 4 bases, and 18 bases lay between the germline ends. The CDR3 reads CASRTLQGAPETQYF. The CDR3 DNA sequence: TGTGCCAGCAGGACACTCCAGGGTGCCCCAGAGACCCAGTACTTC.

The chain links TRBV10-3 to TRBJ2-5; 7 nucleotides align to TRBD2. V gave up 5 bases and J gave up 5 bases; unmatched junction bases: 8. CDR1 and CDR2 from the germline V gene are ENHRY and SYGVKD. The CDR3 is made up of 14 amino acids. CDR3 DNA sequence: TGTGCCATCAGTTTAGCGGGTGTAGGGGAGACCCAGTACTTC. Protein sequence: CAISLAGVGETQYF.

The chain has TRBV5-6 and TRBJ2-7, with D possibly matching TRBD2 (5 bases). CDR3 size: 16 residues. Trimming removed 3 bases at V and 6 bases at J, with 22 bases between. Looked up from germline, CDR1 is SGHDT and CDR2 is YYEEEE. The CDR3 bases are TGTGCCAGCAGCTCGGAACTAACGGGAATCATGGGCGAGCAGTACTTC. Its translation: CASSSELTGIMGEQYF.

The chain carries TRBV5-1 and TRBJ2-2; D may be TRBD1 or TRBD2 (5 bases each). The germline CDR1 and CDR2 sequences are SGHRS and YFSETQ. The CDR3 has 17 amino acids. Trimming stripped 3 bases from V and 3 bases from J, with 18 bases between. The CDR3 coding sequence is TGCGCCAGCAGCTCCCGTGGGCAGGTGGGGGACACCGGGGAGCTGTTTTTT. Its translation: CASSSRGQVGDTGELFF. Variable domain in full (rest from reference TRBV5-1 and TRBJ2-2): KAGVTQTPRYLIKTRGQQVTLSCSPISGHRSVSWYQQTPGQGLQFLFEYFSETQRNKGNFPGRFSGRQFSNSRSEMNVSTLELGDSALYLCASSSRGQVGDTGELFFGEGSRLTVL.